This T cell receptor (beta chain) is from a study of blood T cell repertoires in COVID-19. About the research overall: Whether acute or convalescent, the COVID-19 samples came from the United States, Italy and Spain. PBMCs, B-cell-depleted T cells, or T cells were the source of the cDNA or gDNA that made up the material.

The V and J ends lost 0 bases and 7 bases respectively, with 10 bases between them. CDR3 length: 14 residues. Per germline, CDR1 MNHEY and CDR2 SVGAGI. As originally analysed: Counts of nucleated cells, estimated from reference gene primer amplification, were obtained. Profiling relied on immunoSEQ multiplex PCR, and the TCRdb table lists in-frame clones only, not all of them. V and J calls and clone size come straight from that table; D and trimming were deduced from the DNA. This repertoire shows about 36,000 clones, around nine tenths found once; its top ten account for about 2.1%. The source is a human donor in a cohort sampled during active COVID-19. The V call is TRBV6-5, the J call TRBJ2-1; D gene ambiguous. The sequencing sample was made of peripheral blood. Written as DNA, the CDR3 is TGTGCCAGCAGTTACTCGACTCTCGTGAATGAGCAGTTCTTC. Translated, it gives CASSYSTLVNEQFF.